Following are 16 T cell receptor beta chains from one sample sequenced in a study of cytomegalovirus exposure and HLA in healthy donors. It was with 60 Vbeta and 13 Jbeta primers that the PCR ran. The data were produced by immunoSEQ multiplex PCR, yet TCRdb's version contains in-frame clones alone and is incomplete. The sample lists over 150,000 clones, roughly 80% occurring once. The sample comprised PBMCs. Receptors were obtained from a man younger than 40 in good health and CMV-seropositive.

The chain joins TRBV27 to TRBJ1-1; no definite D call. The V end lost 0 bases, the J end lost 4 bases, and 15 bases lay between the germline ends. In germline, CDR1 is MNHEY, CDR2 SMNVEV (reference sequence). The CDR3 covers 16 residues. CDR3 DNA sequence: TGTGCCAGCAGTTTATCCCTCACCGCACCTAGCACTGAAGCTTTCTTT. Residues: CASSLSLTAPSTEAFF.

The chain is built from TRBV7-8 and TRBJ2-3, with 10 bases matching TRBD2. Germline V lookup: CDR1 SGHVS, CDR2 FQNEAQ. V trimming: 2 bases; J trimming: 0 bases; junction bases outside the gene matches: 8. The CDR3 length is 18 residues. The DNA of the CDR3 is TGTGCCAGCAGCTTACGCCCAAGCGGGGGGGCTAGCACAGATACGCAGTATTTT. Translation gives CASSLRPSGGASTDTQYF.

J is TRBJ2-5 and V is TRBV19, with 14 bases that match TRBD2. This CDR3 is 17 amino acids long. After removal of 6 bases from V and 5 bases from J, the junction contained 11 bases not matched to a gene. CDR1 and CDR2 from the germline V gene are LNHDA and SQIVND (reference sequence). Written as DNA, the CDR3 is TGTGCCAGTAGAGGGCCCGGGACTAGCGGGAGTAGGGAGACCCAGTACTTC. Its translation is CASRGPGTSGSRETQYF.

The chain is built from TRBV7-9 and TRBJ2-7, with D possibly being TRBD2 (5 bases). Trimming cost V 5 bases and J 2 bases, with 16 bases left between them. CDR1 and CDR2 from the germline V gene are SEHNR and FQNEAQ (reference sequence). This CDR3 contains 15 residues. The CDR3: CASSPRSLGAYEQYF. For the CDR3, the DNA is TGTGCCAGCAGCCCCCGCAGCCTCGGGGCCTACGAGCAGTACTTC.

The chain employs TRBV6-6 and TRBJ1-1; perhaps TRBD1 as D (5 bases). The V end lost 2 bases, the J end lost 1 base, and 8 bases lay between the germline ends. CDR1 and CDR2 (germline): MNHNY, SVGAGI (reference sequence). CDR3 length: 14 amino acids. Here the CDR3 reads CASSYPGENTEAFF. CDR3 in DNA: TGTGCCAGCAGTTACCCGGGGGAGAACACTGAAGCTTTCTTT.

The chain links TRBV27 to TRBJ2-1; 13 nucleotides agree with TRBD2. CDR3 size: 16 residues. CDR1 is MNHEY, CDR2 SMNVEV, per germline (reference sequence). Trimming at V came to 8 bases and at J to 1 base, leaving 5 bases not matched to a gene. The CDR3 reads CASAPLAGGSYNEQFF. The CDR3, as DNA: TGTGCCAGCGCCCCACTAGCGGGAGGGTCCTACAATGAGCAGTTCTTC.

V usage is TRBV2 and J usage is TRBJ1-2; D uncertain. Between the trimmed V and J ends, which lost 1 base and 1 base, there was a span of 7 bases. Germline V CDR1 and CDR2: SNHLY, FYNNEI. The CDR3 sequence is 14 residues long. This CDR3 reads CASSEGALNYGYTF. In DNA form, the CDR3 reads TGTGCCAGCAGTGAAGGGGCCCTTAACTATGGCTACACCTTC. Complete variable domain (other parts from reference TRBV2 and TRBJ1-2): EPEVTQTPSHQVTQMGQEVILRCVPISNHLYFYWYRQILGQKVEFLVSFYNNEISEKSEIFDDQFSVERPDGSNFTLKIRSTKLEDSAMYFCASSEGALNYGYTFGSGTRLTVV.

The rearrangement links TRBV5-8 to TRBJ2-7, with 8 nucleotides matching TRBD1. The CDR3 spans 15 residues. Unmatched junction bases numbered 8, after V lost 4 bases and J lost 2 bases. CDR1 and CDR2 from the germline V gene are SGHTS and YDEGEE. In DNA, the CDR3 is TGTGCCAGCAGCCCGGAATGGACAGGGACCTACGAGCAGTACTTC. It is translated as CASSPEWTGTYEQYF.

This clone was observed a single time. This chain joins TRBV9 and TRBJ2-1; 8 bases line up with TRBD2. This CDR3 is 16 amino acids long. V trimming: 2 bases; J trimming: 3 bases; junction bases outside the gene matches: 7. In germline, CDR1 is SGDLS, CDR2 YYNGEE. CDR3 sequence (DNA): TGTGCCAGCAGCGTCGGGGGGGGAGGGGGCTACAATGAGCAGTTCTTC. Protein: CASSVGGGGGYNEQFF.

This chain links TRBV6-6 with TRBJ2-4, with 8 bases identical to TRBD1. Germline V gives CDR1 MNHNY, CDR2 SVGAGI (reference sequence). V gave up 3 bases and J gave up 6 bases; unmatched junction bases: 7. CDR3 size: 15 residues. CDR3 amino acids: CASSYPTGVGNIQYF. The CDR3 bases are TGTGCCAGCAGTTATCCGACAGGGGTCGGAAACATTCAGTACTTC.

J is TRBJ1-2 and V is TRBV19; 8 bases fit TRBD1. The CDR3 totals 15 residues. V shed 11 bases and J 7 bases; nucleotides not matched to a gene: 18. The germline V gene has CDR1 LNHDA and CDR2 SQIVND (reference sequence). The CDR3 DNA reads TGTGCCGGTGACAGGGGCTTCCGAGGGGTAGGTGGCTACACCTTC. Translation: CAGDRGFRGVGGYTF. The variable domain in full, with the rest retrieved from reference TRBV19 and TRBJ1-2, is DGGITQSPKYLFRKEGQNVTLSCEQNLNHDAMYWYRQDPGQGLRLIYYSQIVNDFQKGDIAEGYSVSREKKESFPLTVTSAQKNPTAFYLCAGDRGFRGVGGYTFGSGTRLTVV.

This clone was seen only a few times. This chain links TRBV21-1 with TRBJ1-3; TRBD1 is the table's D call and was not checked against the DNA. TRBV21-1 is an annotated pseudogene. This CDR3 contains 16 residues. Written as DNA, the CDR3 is TGTGCCAGCAGCAACCACAGGTTTACCTCTGGAAACACCATATATTTT. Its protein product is CASSNHRFTSGNTIYF.

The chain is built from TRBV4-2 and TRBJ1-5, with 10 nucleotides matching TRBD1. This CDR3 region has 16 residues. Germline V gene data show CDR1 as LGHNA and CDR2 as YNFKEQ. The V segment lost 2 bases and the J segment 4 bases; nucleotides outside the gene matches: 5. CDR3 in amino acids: CASSQRTGQGNQPQHF. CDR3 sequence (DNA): TGTGCCAGCAGCCAAAGAACGGGACAGGGGAATCAGCCCCAGCATTTT.

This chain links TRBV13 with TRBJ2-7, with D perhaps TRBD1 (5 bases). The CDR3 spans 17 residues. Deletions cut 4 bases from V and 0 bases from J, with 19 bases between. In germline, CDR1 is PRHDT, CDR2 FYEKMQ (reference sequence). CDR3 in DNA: TGTGCCAGCAGCTCCCTAAAAGGCCTGACAGACTCCTACGAGCAGTACTTC. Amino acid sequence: CASSSLKGLTDSYEQYF.

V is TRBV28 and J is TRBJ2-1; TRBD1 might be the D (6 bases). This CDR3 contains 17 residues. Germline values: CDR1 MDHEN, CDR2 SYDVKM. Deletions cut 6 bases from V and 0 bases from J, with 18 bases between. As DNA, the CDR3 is TGTGCCAGCAGCCCCCTCAGCTTAGGGGGCTCCTACAATGAGCAGTTCTTC. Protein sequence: CASSPLSLGGSYNEQFF.

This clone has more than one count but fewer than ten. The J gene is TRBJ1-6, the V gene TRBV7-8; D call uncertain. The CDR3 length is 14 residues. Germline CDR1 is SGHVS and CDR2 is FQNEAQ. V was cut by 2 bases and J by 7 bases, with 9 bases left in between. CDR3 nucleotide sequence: TGTGCCAGCAGCTTAATGAGTGAGAATTCACCCCTCCACTTT. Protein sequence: CASSLMSENSPLHF.